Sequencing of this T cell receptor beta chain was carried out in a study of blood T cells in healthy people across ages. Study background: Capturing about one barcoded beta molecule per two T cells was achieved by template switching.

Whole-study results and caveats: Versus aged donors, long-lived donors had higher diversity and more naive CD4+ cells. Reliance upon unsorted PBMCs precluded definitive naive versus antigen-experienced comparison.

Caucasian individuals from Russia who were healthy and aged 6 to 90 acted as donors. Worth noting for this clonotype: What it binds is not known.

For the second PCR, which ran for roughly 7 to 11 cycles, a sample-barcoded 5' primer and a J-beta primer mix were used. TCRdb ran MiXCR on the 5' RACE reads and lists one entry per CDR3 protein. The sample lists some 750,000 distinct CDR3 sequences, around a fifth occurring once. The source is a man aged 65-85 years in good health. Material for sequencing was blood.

CDR3: CASSLVAYDTQYF. The DNA of the CDR3 is TGTGCCAGCAGCTTGGTCGCCTATGATACGCAGTATTTT. The V gene is TRBV5-5, the J gene TRBJ2-3; no clear D. Deletions cut 0 bases from V and 6 bases from J, with 8 bases between. The CDR3 has 13 residues. Germline V gene data show CDR1 as SGHKS and CDR2 as YYEKEE (reference sequence).